Listed here are 28 T cell receptor beta chains from one sample, sequenced in a study of T cells after yellow fever vaccination. Via MiXCR, TCRdb re-called the 5' RACE reads, giving one row per CDR3 protein. The data show hundreds of thousands of distinct CDR3 sequences, with 8.7% seen just once and roughly 18% held by the top ten. The sequences come from PBMCs, collected on the day of the first yellow fever vaccination. All receptors derive from a man aged 18 to 30 who received the YFV17D yellow fever vaccine.

The chain joins TRBV20-1 to TRBJ2-3, with D perhaps being TRBD1 or TRBD2 (5 bases each). V lost 6 bases and J lost 0, with 13 bases in between. Germline V gives CDR1 DFQATT, CDR2 SNEGSKA (reference sequence). This CDR3 region has 14 residues. The CDR3 coding sequence is TGCAGTGCCCCTGTGGGGGTGAGCACAGATACGCAGTATTTT. It is translated as CSAPVGVSTDTQYF.

The genes are TRBV28 and TRBJ2-3, with 8 bases lining up with TRBD1. The CDR3 totals 15 residues. The V gene end was trimmed by 3 bases and the J gene end by 5 bases; junction bases not matched to a gene: 7. Germline V gene lookup returns CDR1 MDHEN and CDR2 SYDVKM. The chain's CDR3 is CASSFGRGRKDTQYF. The CDR3 nucleotides are TGTGCCAGCAGTTTCGGCAGGGGGCGCAAAGATACGCAGTATTTT.

V usage is TRBV14 and J usage is TRBJ2-1, with TRBD2 matching 8 bases. V lost 1 base and J lost 3; bases outside the gene matches: 5. In germline, CDR1 is SGHDN, CDR2 FVKESK. The CDR3 loop spans 16 amino acids. The CDR3 DNA follows: TGTGCCAGCAGCCAAGGTGGGAGCGGGGGCTACAATGAGCAGTTCTTC. Its translation: CASSQGGSGGYNEQFF.

CDR3 residues: CASSLGGKTDTQYF. CDR3 sequence (DNA): TGTGCCAGCAGCCTAGGGGGGAAGACAGATACGCAGTATTTT. J is TRBJ2-3 and V is TRBV4-2, with D perhaps being TRBD1 or TRBD2 (6 bases each). With 4 bases removed from V and 3 bases from J, the gap between germline ends came to 11 bases. Looked up from germline, CDR1 is LGHNA and CDR2 is YNFKEQ. The CDR3 loop spans 14 amino acids.

This clonotype was counted a few times. The chain joins TRBV18 to TRBJ2-7; a weak D match, TRBD1 (5 bases). The CDR3 sequence is 14 residues long. V gave up 3 bases and J gave up 6 bases, with 15 bases separating them. CDR1 is KGHSH and CDR2 is LQKENI in the germline V gene. The CDR3 region is CASSPGQARGEQYV. For the CDR3, the DNA is TGTGCCAGCTCACCGGGGCAGGCGCGAGGCGAGCAGTACGTC.

This clonotype was seen ten or more times. The genes are TRBV5-5 and TRBJ2-3; possible D gene TRBD1, 5 bases. Germline-derived CDR1 and CDR2 are SGHKS and YYEKEE (reference sequence). The CDR3 loop spans 14 amino acids. V was clipped by 0 bases and J by 1 base, with 6 bases between them. The DNA of the CDR3 is TGTGCCAGCAGCTTGGAAGGGGGCACAGATACGCAGTATTTT. Translation: CASSLEGGTDTQYF.

The chain couples TRBV19 to TRBJ1-1, with TRBD1 as a possible D gene (5 bases). CDR1 is LNHDA and CDR2 is SQIVND in the germline V gene (reference sequence). Trimming took 5 bases from V and 5 from J, leaving 9 bases between them. This CDR3 region has 12 residues. The DNA for the CDR3 is TGTGCCAGTAGTTGGGGGACTACTGAAGCTTTCTTT. This encodes CASSWGTTEAFF. Full variable domain (rest looked up from reference TRBV19 and TRBJ1-1): DGGITQSPKYLFRKEGQNVTLSCEQNLNHDAMYWYRQDPGQGLRLIYYSQIVNDFQKGDIAEGYSVSREKKESFPLTVTSAQKNPTAFYLCASSWGTTEAFFGQGTRLTVV.

This clonotype was detected many times. The DNA for the CDR3 is TGCGCCAGCAGCACCCCGGGGGCCTGGACCGGGGAGCTGTTTTTT. Protein product: CASSTPGAWTGELFF. The chain joins TRBV5-1 to TRBJ2-2, with D perhaps given as TRBD1 or TRBD2 (6 bases each). The CDR3 length is 15 residues. Trimming removed 4 bases at V and 5 bases at J, with 15 bases between. CDR1 SGHRS and CDR2 YFSETQ come from the germline V gene.

The table lists this clonotype with a few counts. The V call is TRBV20-1, the J call TRBJ1-2, with D maybe TRBD1 (6 bases). The CDR3 has 13 residues. V was cut by 6 bases and J by 1 base, with 12 bases left in between. Per the germline V gene, CDR1 is DFQATT and CDR2 is SNEGSKA (reference sequence). The CDR3 spells CSARQASNYGYTF. CDR3 nucleotide sequence: TGCAGTGCAAGACAGGCTAGTAACTATGGCTACACCTTC.

This clonotype has just a few counts. The chain uses TRBV6-1 and TRBJ1-3; D unresolved. V was cut by 6 bases and J by 3 bases, with 18 bases left in between. The CDR3 loop spans 16 amino acids. The V gene's germline CDR1 is MNHNS and CDR2 SASEGT. CDR3 bases: TGTGCCAGCAGACCCGATCCAATAAGCCGTGGAAACACCATATATTTT. Its protein is CASRPDPISRGNTIYF.

This clonotype was detected a few times. This chain uses TRBV25-1 with TRBJ2-5; TRBD2 matches at 8 bases. Per germline, CDR1 MGHDK and CDR2 SYGVNS. This CDR3 contains 19 residues. The V and J ends lost 5 bases and 3 bases, in that order; junction bases with no gene match: 20. CDR3 nucleotide sequence: TGTGCCAGCAGTCACCCTGGGGGACTAGGCACCGTCCTCAAAGAGACCCAGTACTTC. This encodes CASSHPGGLGTVLKETQYF.

Only a few counts were recorded for this clonotype. The rearrangement joins TRBV6-2 or TRBV6-3 to TRBJ2-2, with unresolved D. CDR1 and CDR2 from the germline V gene are MNHEY and SVGEGT. Trimming stripped 0 bases from V and 5 bases from J, with 4 bases between. The CDR3 is 13 amino acids. CDR3: CASSYSGTGELFF. DNA of the CDR3: TGTGCCAGCAGTTACTCGGGGACCGGGGAGCTGTTTTTT.

Only a few counts were recorded for this clonotype. The chain combines TRBV18 with TRBJ1-3; no clear D gene. Trimming removed 3 bases at V and 0 bases at J, with 9 bases between. Germline CDR1 KGHSH, CDR2 LQKENI. This CDR3 spans 15 amino acids. CDR3 coding DNA: TGTGCCAGCTCACCCCAGAGAGACTCTGGAAACACCATATATTTT. Amino acid sequence: CASSPQRDSGNTIYF.

This clonotype was seen a few times. The chain employs TRBV12-3 or TRBV12-4 and TRBJ2-3, with D possibly TRBD2 on 5 matching bases. The ends were cut back, 1 base at V and 5 bases at J, with 13 bases in the middle. This CDR3 spans 15 amino acids. The CDR3 region is CASSLEAGVGDTQYF. In nucleotides, the CDR3 is TGTGCCAGCAGTTTAGAGGCCGGGGTTGGAGATACGCAGTATTTT.

The table lists this clonotype with many counts. The genes are TRBV14 and TRBJ1-1; the D is unclear. V was trimmed by 6 bases and J by 0 bases, leaving 14 bases between them. The CDR3 has 15 residues. Germline loops: CDR1 SGHDN, CDR2 FVKESK. This CDR3 reads CASSPLGHMNTEAFF. CDR3 nucleotides: TGTGCCAGCAGTCCCCTTGGGCACATGAACACTGAAGCTTTCTTT.

The V gene is TRBV24-1, the J gene TRBJ2-1; TRBD1 matches at 7 bases. The CDR3 has 15 amino acids. Germline values: CDR1 KGHDR, CDR2 SFDVKD. J lost 0 bases, V lost 7 bases, and 5 bases had no gene match. CDR3 sequence: CATSRGGNSYNEQFF. The CDR3 region has the DNA TGTGCCACCAGCCGAGGGGGCAACTCCTACAATGAGCAGTTCTTC.

The V call is TRBV19, the J call TRBJ1-5; D possibly corresponds to TRBD1 (6 bases). The CDR3 length is 16 residues. The germline V and J ends were trimmed by 1 base and 4 bases, with 14 bases remaining between them. In germline, CDR1 is LNHDA, CDR2 SQIVND (reference sequence). CDR3 protein: CASSIAVQGFNQPQHF. CDR3 nucleotides: TGTGCCAGTAGTATAGCGGTACAGGGCTTTAATCAGCCCCAGCATTTT.

This clonotype was counted only a few times. V usage is TRBV10-3 and J usage is TRBJ2-5; D remains unclear. Trimming pared 6 bases from V and 2 bases from J, leaving 13 bases between. CDR3 length: 14 residues. Germline V gene data show CDR1 as ENHRY and CDR2 as SYGVKD. The chain's CDR3 is CAISRSVGQETQYF. Here the CDR3 DNA reads TGTGCCATCAGCCGCTCCGTGGGACAAGAGACCCAGTACTTC.

V gene TRBV6-7 combines with J gene TRBJ2-6; either TRBD1 or TRBD2 may fit D (5 bases each). TRBV6-7 qualifies as an ORF whose function is uncertain. V was trimmed by 8 bases and J by 0 bases, leaving 14 bases between them. This CDR3 is built from 16 residues. The CDR3 sequence: CASSRDRVSGANVLTF. The CDR3 nucleotides are TGTGCCAGCTCTAGGGACCGGGTCTCTGGGGCCAACGTCCTGACTTTC.

V gene TRBV6-1 combines with J gene TRBJ2-7; 8 bases align to TRBD1. Trimming cost V 6 bases and J 3 bases; bases outside gene matches: 4. Per the germline V gene, CDR1 is MNHNS and CDR2 is SASEGT. This CDR3 has 13 residues. CDR3 bases: TGTGCCAGCAGACCAACAGGGGGCTACGAGCAGTACGTC. Protein product: CASRPTGGYEQYV.

This clonotype was seen only a few times. The V gene is TRBV20-1, the J gene TRBJ2-5, with D perhaps matching TRBD1 or TRBD2 (6 bases each). Germline CDR1 DFQATT, CDR2 SNEGSKA (reference sequence). With 6 bases removed from V and 4 bases from J, the gap between germline ends came to 18 bases. This CDR3 spans 14 amino acids. For the CDR3, the DNA is TGCAGTGCCCGACCAATACAGGGAGGAGAGACCCAGTACTTC. Its translation is CSARPIQGGETQYF.

The V call is TRBV5-6, the J call TRBJ1-6, with 9 bases lining up with TRBD1. V shed 3 bases and J 9 bases; nucleotides not matched to a gene: 4. The CDR3 consists of 14 residues. Per germline, CDR1 SGHDT and CDR2 YYEEEE. The CDR3 here is CASSSGDRVSPLHF. CDR3 DNA: TGTGCCAGCAGCTCGGGGGACAGGGTTTCACCCCTCCACTTT.

This clonotype has a count of ten or more. One junction end disagrees with the germline gene, perhaps due to a read error. The gene calls are TRBV7-7 and TRBJ2-5, with D possibly TRBD1 on 5 matching bases. Germline CDR1 reads SSHAT; CDR2 reads FNYEAQ (reference sequence). CDR3 length equals 14 residues. CDR3 in amino acids: CASSFKPGQETQYF. CDR3 coding DNA: TGTGCTAGCAGCTTCAAGCCAGGGCAAGAGACCCAGTACTTC.

This clonotype was recorded a few times. This chain links TRBV7-2 with TRBJ1-1; the D is unclear. V lost 1 base and J 11 bases, leaving 8 bases between the germline ends. Germline CDR1 is SGHTA and CDR2 is FQGNSA. The CDR3 totals 11 residues. CDR3: CASSLVSGAFF. The CDR3 DNA sequence: TGTGCCAGCAGCTTAGTATCCGGCGCTTTCTTT.

This clonotype has at least ten counts. V and J are TRBV5-1 and TRBJ2-2; 10 nucleotides match TRBD1. The CDR3 runs to 15 residues. Trimming took 4 bases from V and 3 from J; bases not matched to a gene: 3. The germline gives CDR1 SGHRS, CDR2 YFSETQ. The CDR3 here is CASSGGQGYTGELFF. CDR3 nucleotide sequence: TGCGCCAGCAGCGGGGGACAGGGGTACACCGGGGAGCTGTTTTTT.

This clonotype came up many times. The genes are TRBV3-1 and TRBJ2-3; 8 nucleotides agree with TRBD2. Germline-derived CDR1 and CDR2 are LGHDT and YNNKEL (reference sequence). The CDR3 is 16 residues long. J was trimmed by 5 bases and V by 4 bases; bases with no gene match: 11. CDR3 loop: CASSPGAGGGKDTQYF. Written as DNA, the CDR3 is TGTGCCAGCAGCCCGGGGGCCGGGGGGGGTAAAGATACGCAGTATTTT.

This clonotype has just a few counts. The genes are TRBV9 and TRBJ2-7; TRBD1 is a possible D gene (5 bases). The V end lost 4 bases, the J end lost 4 bases, and 21 bases lay between the germline ends. This CDR3 is 16 amino acids long. The germline CDR1 and CDR2 sequences are SGDLS and YYNGEE. The CDR3 region has the DNA TGTGCCAGCAGCCAGGGTGGGGAAGCCCGAATTTACGAGCAGTACTTC. Protein sequence: CASSQGGEARIYEQYF.

This clonotype occurred many times. The chain couples TRBV5-1 to TRBJ2-3; D might be TRBD1 or TRBD2, each matching 5 bases. V lost 3 bases and J 4 bases, leaving 15 bases between the germline ends. The CDR3 loop spans 15 amino acids. CDR1 SGHRS and CDR2 YFSETQ come from the germline V gene. The CDR3 reads CASSSRDPRADTQYF. Written as DNA, the CDR3 is TGCGCCAGCAGCTCCCGGGACCCGAGGGCAGATACGCAGTATTTT.